The 32 T cell receptor beta chains presented below share a single source sample, sequenced in a study of blood T cell repertoires in COVID-19. Profiled with immunoSEQ multiplex PCR; TCRdb holds only in-frame clones, not every one. The profile shows about 340,000 clones, approximately 83% of them singletons. The sample was PBMCs or T cells enriched from blood (not recorded which). Receptor source: a woman in her 40s with acute COVID-19.

V is TRBV3-1 (or the pseudogene TRBV3-2) and J is TRBJ2-1, with TRBD2 matching 13 bases. The CDR3 is 19 residues long. In germline, CDR1 is LGHDT, CDR2 YNNKEL (reference sequence). The V and J ends lost 4 bases and 6 bases, in that order; junction bases with no gene match: 15. The CDR3 is CASSPRLAGGPAGTNEQFF. The CDR3 DNA reads as TGTGCCAGCAGCCCTAGACTAGCGGGGGGTCCAGCGGGGACCAATGAGCAGTTCTTC.

The chain carries TRBV15 and TRBJ1-1; the match to TRBD1 covers 8 bases. V lost 1 base and J lost 3; bases outside the gene matches: 1. CDR1 LNHNV and CDR2 YYDKDF come from the germline V gene (reference sequence). There are 14 residues in the CDR3. CDR3 bases: TGTGCCACCAGCAGAGGACAGGGGTACACTGAAGCTTTCTTT. Translation gives CATSRGQGYTEAFF.

The chain recombines TRBV19 with TRBJ1-5; possible D gene TRBD1, 5 bases. Trimming cost V 3 bases and J 2 bases, with 8 bases left between them. Germline loops: CDR1 LNHDA, CDR2 SQIVND (reference sequence). The CDR3 sequence is 14 residues long. The CDR3 region has the DNA TGTGCCAGTAGTATGGAAGGGGGCAATCAGCCCCAGCATTTT. This codes for CASSMEGGNQPQHF.

As to this clone: The same CDR3 also results from other DNA sequences found in this sample. The gene calls are TRBV28 and TRBJ1-5; tentatively, D is TRBD1 (5 bases). Germline V gene data show CDR1 as MDHEN and CDR2 as SYDVKM. The CDR3 is 15 residues long. V lost 3 bases and J 0 bases, leaving 9 bases between the germline ends. The DNA for the CDR3 is TGTGCCAGCAGTTTGGGGGGGTATAGCAATCAGCCCCAGCATTTT. Translation: CASSLGGYSNQPQHF.

The chain carries TRBV5-1 and TRBJ1-1, with TRBD1 matching over 10 bases. V was clipped by 4 bases and J by 5 bases; unmatched bases: 11. Germline V lookup: CDR1 SGHRS, CDR2 YFSETQ. The length of the CDR3 is 16 residues. CDR3 sequence: CASSPRTGGRDTEAFF. DNA for the CDR3: TGCGCCAGCAGCCCCAGGACAGGGGGACGCGATACTGAAGCTTTCTTT.

This rearrangement joins TRBV11-2 to TRBJ1-2; D is perhaps TRBD1 (6 bases). The germline V and J ends were trimmed by 0 bases and 2 bases, with 13 bases remaining between them. The CDR3 runs to 16 residues. The germline gives CDR1 SGHAT, CDR2 FQNNGV. Here the CDR3 DNA reads TGTGCCAGCAGCTTAGATGGGGGGGCAGCCAACTATGGCTACACCTTC. Translation gives CASSLDGGAANYGYTF.

This clone was recorded a few times. The chain carries TRBV6-5 and TRBJ1-2; the match to TRBD1 covers 9 bases. V lost 4 bases, J lost 8 bases, and 5 bases stayed unmatched. Germline V gene lookup returns CDR1 MNHEY and CDR2 SVGAGI. The CDR3 extends over 13 amino acids. The CDR3 loop is CASSLQGARGYTF. DNA of the CDR3: TGTGCCAGCAGTTTACAGGGGGCGCGAGGCTACACCTTC.

This clone was counted a few times. The gene calls are TRBV19 and TRBJ2-1; 14 nucleotides agree with TRBD2. Per the germline V gene, CDR1 is LNHDA and CDR2 is SQIVND (reference sequence). Trimming took 10 bases from V and 7 from J; bases not matched to a gene: 15. The length of the CDR3 is 17 residues. This CDR3 reads CAISAAGRLAGGNEQFF. The CDR3 DNA reads as TGTGCCATCAGTGCCGCAGGCCGACTAGCGGGGGGGAATGAGCAGTTCTTC.

The chain employs TRBV27 and TRBJ2-7, with D maybe TRBD1 (6 bases). The CDR3 is 13 amino acids. V dropped 4 bases and J dropped 6 bases, with 13 bases sitting between them. Germline CDR1 is MNHEY and CDR2 is SMNVEV (reference sequence). In nucleotides, the CDR3 is TGTGCCAGCAGTTCACCGACAGGAGGCGAGCAGTACTTC. As protein: CASSSPTGGEQYF.

The rearrangement links TRBV7-2 to TRBJ2-7; D not resolved. In germline, CDR1 is SGHTA, CDR2 FQGNSA. With 3 bases removed from V and 6 bases from J, the gap between germline ends came to 6 bases. The CDR3 loop spans 11 amino acids. The CDR3 protein is CASSFSGEQYF. CDR3 bases: TGTGCCAGCAGCTTTAGTGGCGAGCAGTACTTC.

The rearrangement uses TRBV24-1 and TRBJ2-7; possible D gene TRBD2, 5 bases. CDR1 is KGHDR, CDR2 SFDVKD, per germline. V was pared by 3 bases and J by 6 bases, with 8 bases between. This CDR3 has 12 amino acids. The CDR3 bases are TGTGCCACCAGTGATGTGGGGAGCGAGCAGTACTTC. Its translation is CATSDVGSEQYF.

This clone was detected once. V gene TRBV11-2 combines with J gene TRBJ2-5; D ambiguous. The CDR3 sequence is 12 residues long. CDR1 SGHAT and CDR2 FQNNGV come from the germline V gene. V lost 7 bases, J lost 5 bases, and 11 bases lay in between. CDR3 region: CASTSGEETQYF. In DNA form, the CDR3 reads TGTGCCAGCACCTCCGGAGAGGAGACCCAGTACTTC.

The chain couples TRBV5-1 to TRBJ1-2, with TRBD1 as a possible D gene (6 bases). V was cut by 4 bases and J by 2 bases, with 15 bases left in between. Germline loops: CDR1 SGHRS, CDR2 YFSETQ. The CDR3 extends over 15 amino acids. CDR3 region: CASSITGGPNYGYTF. DNA for the CDR3: TGCGCCAGCAGCATTACGGGGGGGCCCAACTATGGCTACACCTTC. Using reference TRBV5-1 and TRBJ1-2 for the parts outside the CDR3, the full variable domain is KAGVTQTPRYLIKTRGQQVTLSCSPISGHRSVSWYQQTPGQGLQFLFEYFSETQRNKGNFPGRFSGRQFSNSRSEMNVSTLELGDSALYLCASSITGGPNYGYTFGSGTRLTVV.

The rearrangement joins TRBV28 to TRBJ1-6; 8 bases line up with TRBD1. The CDR3 sequence is 18 residues long. V gave up 1 base and J gave up 0 bases; unmatched junction bases: 5. Germline CDR1 and CDR2: MDHEN and SYDVKM. CDR3 DNA: TGTGCCAGCAGTTTATTTTACAGGGGGTACTCCTATAATTCACCCCTCCACTTT. This sequence encodes CASSLFYRGYSYNSPLHF.

The chain is built from TRBV21-1 and TRBJ1-5; the table assigns TRBD1, which was not confirmed against the DNA. TRBV21-1 is reported as a pseudogene. This CDR3 spans 19 amino acids. Here the CDR3 reads CASSKHGSPQGWGHQPQHF. CDR3 in DNA: TGTGCCAGCAGCAAACATGGGAGCCCTCAGGGATGGGGGCATCAGCCCCAGCATTTT.

The chain recombines TRBV11-2 with TRBJ1-3, with D unclear. Germline V CDR1 and CDR2: SGHAT, FQNNGV. V was shortened by 5 bases and J by 7 bases, with 9 bases between the two germline ends. The CDR3 covers 12 residues. DNA of the CDR3: TGTGCCAGCAGCCCAAGAGGGAACACCATATATTTT. Encoded protein: CASSPRGNTIYF.

This chain connects TRBV6-2 or TRBV6-3 to TRBJ2-5; TRBD2 matches 10 bases. This CDR3 is built from 15 residues. From germline, CDR1 is MNHEY and CDR2 SVGEGT. Trimming at V came to 5 bases and at J to 4 bases, leaving 7 bases not matched to a gene. CDR3 region: CASSRKRGGRETQYF. The CDR3 region has the DNA TGTGCCAGCAGTCGGAAGCGGGGGGGCCGAGAGACCCAGTACTTC.

The V gene is TRBV7-9, the J gene TRBJ2-7; TRBD2 agrees at 8 bases. There are 13 residues in the CDR3. J gave up 5 bases and V 4 bases, and 4 bases lay outside the gene matches. CDR1 and CDR2 (germline): SEHNR, FQNEAQ (reference sequence). The DNA of the CDR3 is TGTGCCAGCAGCTCCCCGGGAGGGGACGAGCAGTACTTC. Its protein is CASSSPGGDEQYF.

The chain combines TRBV4-1 with TRBJ1-1, with D maybe TRBD1 (5 bases). CDR1 and CDR2 from the germline V gene are MGHRA and YSYEKL. Trimming took 4 bases from V and 8 from J, leaving 11 bases between them. The CDR3 length is 12 residues. Written as DNA, the CDR3 is TGCGCCAGCAGCCCCGGGGGGGACGAAGCTTTCTTT. As protein: CASSPGGDEAFF.

This clone was seen a single time. This chain joins TRBV27 and TRBJ2-3, with D tentatively TRBD1 (5 bases). The CDR3 sequence is 19 residues long. V lost 2 bases and J 3 bases, leaving 24 bases between the germline ends. The germline gives CDR1 MNHEY, CDR2 SMNVEV (reference sequence). The CDR3, as DNA: TGTGCCAGCAGTTTAATAGGGGTCGACAGTATCAAACATACAGATACGCAGTATTTT. It yields the protein CASSLIGVDSIKHTDTQYF.

The chain links TRBV14 to TRBJ2-3; D gene uncertain. This CDR3 region has 15 residues. Between the trimmed V and J ends, which lost 0 bases and 4 bases, there was a span of 11 bases. Germline V gene sequence: CDR1 SGHDN, CDR2 FVKESK. The CDR3: CASSQEWAVADTQYF. Here the CDR3 DNA reads TGTGCCAGCAGCCAAGAATGGGCAGTGGCAGATACGCAGTATTTT.

The V call is TRBV5-4, the J call TRBJ1-1, with 8 bases fitting TRBD1. Germline V CDR1 and CDR2: SGHNT, YYREEE (reference sequence). The CDR3 has 14 residues. V trimming: 0 bases; J trimming: 10 bases; junction bases outside the gene matches: 8. The CDR3 DNA follows: TGTGCCAGCAGCTTGGGGGGCAAACAGGGGGTAGCTTTCTTT. It yields the protein CASSLGGKQGVAFF.

The chain carries TRBV19 and TRBJ1-5; D gene unclear. V lost 7 bases and J lost 9, with 16 bases in between. Germline loops: CDR1 LNHDA, CDR2 SQIVND (reference sequence). The CDR3 has 13 residues. DNA of the CDR3: TGTGCCAGTACCCCCGGAACAGCTCGGCCCCAGCATTTT. Protein sequence: CASTPGTARPQHF.

This clone was counted between two and nine times. The chain uses TRBV15 and TRBJ2-7, with 9 bases that match TRBD1. CDR1 and CDR2 from the germline V gene are LNHNV and YYDKDF (reference sequence). This CDR3 region has 16 residues. After removal of 5 bases from V and 2 bases from J, the junction contained 10 bases not matched to a gene. CDR3 in DNA: TGTGCCACCAGCGTCGAGCCGGGACAGGGACCCTACGAGCAGTACTTC. Its protein product is CATSVEPGQGPYEQYF.

The genes are TRBV11-2 and TRBJ2-7, with D perhaps matching TRBD1 (5 bases). The germline CDR1 and CDR2 sequences are SGHAT and FQNNGV. V was shortened by 5 bases and J by 2 bases, with 10 bases between the two germline ends. The CDR3 spans 13 residues. CDR3 nucleotides: TGTGCCAGCAGCCCCTTGGGGCCCTACGAGCAGTACTTC. It encodes CASSPLGPYEQYF.

This chain links TRBV9 with TRBJ1-4; tentative D call: TRBD1 (5 bases). The CDR3 runs to 14 residues. Trimming pared 3 bases from V and 0 bases from J, leaving 6 bases between. In germline, CDR1 is SGDLS, CDR2 YYNGEE. The CDR3 loop is CASSAQATNEKLFF. CDR3 DNA sequence: TGTGCCAGCAGCGCACAGGCAACTAATGAAAAACTGTTTTTT.

V is TRBV6-5 and J is TRBJ1-5; D unresolved. The germline V gene has CDR1 MNHEY and CDR2 SVGAGI. The germline V and J ends were trimmed by 2 bases and 3 bases, with 11 bases remaining between them. CDR3 length equals 15 residues. The DNA of the CDR3 is TGTGCCAGCAGTTACCTAACCGTCAACAATCAGCCCCAGCATTTT. Protein product: CASSYLTVNNQPQHF.

V is TRBV10-3 and J is TRBJ1-5; tentative D call: TRBD1 (6 bases). The ends were cut back, 6 bases at V and 7 bases at J, with 13 bases in the middle. The length of the CDR3 is 13 residues. Germline CDR1 reads ENHRY; CDR2 reads SYGVKD. The CDR3 DNA is TGTGCCATCAGGTCGGGGGGCGGACAGCCCCAGCATTTT. This sequence encodes CAIRSGGGQPQHF.

The chain is built from TRBV6-2 or TRBV6-3 and TRBJ1-2; weak D call: TRBD1 (5 bases). The CDR3 is 15 amino acids. Trimming took 3 bases from V and 6 from J, leaving 17 bases between them. CDR1 and CDR2 from the germline V gene are MNHEY and SVGEGT. CDR3 nucleotides: TGTGCCAGCAGTTATGGCGGACACGGTACGAATGGCTACACCTTC. Encoded protein: CASSYGGHGTNGYTF.

This clone was detected a few times. Written as DNA, the CDR3 is TGCGCCAGCAGCCAAAGTCCCGGGACAGGGGGGACGACTAATGAAAAACTGTTTTTT. Translation gives CASSQSPGTGGTTNEKLFF. V is TRBV4-3 and J is TRBJ1-4; TRBD1 aligns across 11 bases. Looked up from germline, CDR1 is LGHNA and CDR2 is YSLEER. The CDR3 runs 19 residues. V was pared by 2 bases and J by 2 bases, with 10 bases of the junction left unmatched.

The genes are TRBV7-9 and TRBJ2-7, with 7 bases fitting TRBD1. This CDR3 spans 14 amino acids. Per germline, CDR1 SEHNR and CDR2 FQNEAQ (reference sequence). The junction had 7 bases not matched to a gene; V was cut back by 4 bases and J by 4 bases. The CDR3 nucleotides read TGTGCCAGCAGCTCATCGGGGACAGTTTACGAGCAGTACTTC. Translation: CASSSSGTVYEQYF.

J is TRBJ1-5 and V is TRBV28, with D possibly TRBD1 on 6 matching bases. This CDR3 is built from 15 residues. The V end was cut by 10 bases, the J end by 0 bases, with 16 bases between. CDR1 and CDR2 (germline): MDHEN, SYDVKM. The CDR3 loop reads CATKGGGLSNQPQHF. DNA for the CDR3: TGTGCCACTAAAGGGGGGGGACTTAGCAATCAGCCCCAGCATTTT.